This TCR beta chain was identified in a study of blood T cell repertoires in COVID-19 (TCRdb year 2020). About the full investigation: Samples covering the acute and convalescent phases of COVID-19 were provided by collaborators in the United States, Italy and Spain. Where available, HLA class I and class II types were obtained from metadata supplied by the sample provider rather than from assay-based typing. The dataset comprised deeply sampled blood TCRbeta repertoires from subjects exposed to, actively infected with, or recovered from COVID-19. The prospective study material was composed of cDNA or gDNA derived from T cells, B-cell-depleted T cells, or PBMCs. The repertoires were released in a freely available public database intended as a resource for research on the immune response to SARS-CoV-2. Nearly every sample came with metadata listing a de-identified subject ID, COVID-19 status, age in years and sex. The samples were drawn from two sources: the first 160 participants of the ongoing ImmuneRACE study, and approximately 1,300 subjects contributed by 6 global collaborators.

Participants in the prospective study were aged about 18 to 95 years, lived in under 30 United States geographic areas, and enrolled through a virtual design. To assign participants to cohorts, the prospective study relied on clinical history that participants themselves reported in a screening survey and a study questionnaire. Exposed participants had been in contact with someone with a PCR-confirmed or clinician-diagnosed COVID-19 case within 2 weeks of study entry. Each participant in the prospective study had whole blood, serum and a nasopharyngeal or oropharyngeal swab collected by mobile phlebotomists. Participants in the prospective study had the option to provide additional blood draws and questionnaires over an approximately 2-month period. Before DNA extraction, blood samples from the prospective study were shipped at room temperature or frozen. TCRbeta CDR3 regions were amplified from genomic DNA by means of the immunoSEQ Assay, a bias-controlled multiplex PCR. The study's processing was this. Nucleated cell counts per sample were estimated from amplification of reference gene primers within the assay. To quantify the absolute abundance of each unique TCRbeta CDR3 rearrangement, sequence reads were collapsed and filtered. For each sample, productive Simpson clonality was calculated by taking the square root of Simpson's diversity index across productive rearrangements. In its TCRdb copy, this immuneACCESS table keeps in-frame sequences only and misses some clones. Where compared with another copy, unresolved V genes explain less than half of these, and the others have no known cause. V and J calls and clone size follow that table, whereas D and trimming were derived from the DNA. The sample table contains roughly 400,000 clones; only one count was recorded for about 88% of them. Around 1.5% of the sample comes from the top ten.

As for this clone: The antigen this receptor binds is unknown. Nothing much larger sits one base from this clone, and base qualities are not available.

Deletion took 4 bases off V and 10 bases off J, with a span of 11 bases between the germline ends. CDR1 ENHRY and CDR2 SYGVKD were looked up in the germline V gene. Spanning cysteine to phenylalanine, the CDR3 consists of 13 amino acids. Only the CDR3 DNA is retained, 39 bases long and in frame from the first base. What the work shows at the level of the full study, not this receptor alone: The quantity of clinical and demographic metadata differed by source and by participant and was supplied without curation.

The sequence derives from a woman between 18 and 30 years old who had been exposed to COVID-19. The sequenced sample was PBMCs or T cells enriched from blood (not recorded which). This receptor chain uses TRBV10-3 and TRBJ1-6, and possibly TRBD1, on 5 matching bases. CDR3 reads: CAISGGGSSPLHF. The DNA sequence reads TGTGCCATCAGTGGGGGCGGAAGCTCACCCCTCCACTTT.